This TCR beta chain stems from a study of shared clonotypes between healthy human individuals. Across the whole study: With ages of 18 to 49, the donors were two women and a few men. CD4 naive and memory got three plates each, CD8 naive two, CD8 memory one.

Germline V CDR1 and CDR2: SGHDT, YYEEEE. After removal of 5 bases from V and 7 bases from J, the junction contained 10 bases not matched to a gene. This CDR3 spans 16 amino acids. Positive CCR7 selection of CD45RO-negative cells yielded the naive CD8 cells, and terminally differentiated effector memory CD45RA+ cells were excluded. Clones were sequenced by immunoSEQ multiplex PCR, and TCRdb holds only the in-frame ones, with some missing. The top ten hold about 24% of the sample, which has about 750,000 clones, roughly 92% seen once. The genes are TRBV5-6 and TRBJ2-4; 12 bases line up with TRBD1. The TCR was taken from a man aged 30-40 years in good health. The material sequenced was naive CD8+ T cells sorted from blood. This CDR3 is CASSYGTGGGLNIQYF. As DNA, the CDR3 is TGTGCCAGCAGTTACGGGACAGGGGGCGGCTTGAACATTCAGTACTTC.